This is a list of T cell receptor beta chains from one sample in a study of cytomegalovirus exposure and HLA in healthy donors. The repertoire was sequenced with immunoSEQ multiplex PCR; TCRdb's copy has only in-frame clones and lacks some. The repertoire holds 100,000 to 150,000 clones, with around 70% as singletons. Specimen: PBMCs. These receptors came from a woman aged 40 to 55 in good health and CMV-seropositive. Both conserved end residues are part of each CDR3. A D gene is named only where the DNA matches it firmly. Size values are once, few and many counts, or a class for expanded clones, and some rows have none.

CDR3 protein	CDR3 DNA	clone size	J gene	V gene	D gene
CASSSSGDRGFYTF	TGTGCCAGCTCCTCCTCCGGAGACAGGGGCTTTTACACCTTC	NA	TRBJ1-2	TRBV2	TRBD1
CASSPHLGGTIPHEQFF	TGTGCCAGCAGCCCGCACTTAGGGGGGACTATCCCCCATGAGCAGTTCTTC	NA	TRBJ2-1	TRBV7-9	NA
CASSLGHTEAFF	TGCGCCAGCAGCCTCGGACATACTGAAGCTTTCTTT	once	TRBJ1-1	TRBV5-1	NA
CASSLVSGANEKLFF	TGTGCCAGCAGCTTAGTGTCGGGTGCTAATGAAAAACTGTTTTTT	few	TRBJ1-4	TRBV7-2	NA
CASRAGTYNEQFF	TGTGCCAGCAGGGCGGGGACCTACAATGAGCAGTTCTTC	NA	TRBJ2-1	TRBV6-5	NA
CASSLGNRDSNQPQHF	TGTGCCAGCAGCTTAGGGAACCGGGATAGCAATCAGCCCCAGCATTTT	NA	TRBJ1-5	TRBV7-9	NA
CASSLDLETQYF	TGTGCCAGCAGCTTAGATCTGGAGACCCAGTACTTC	NA	TRBJ2-5	TRBV7-2	NA
CASSYFGLAGVNEQFF	TGTGCCAGCAGTTACTTCGGACTAGCGGGGGTCAATGAGCAGTTCTTC	NA	TRBJ2-1	TRBV6-6	TRBD2
CASSQEAGYQETQYF	TGTGCCAGCAGCCAAGAAGCAGGGTACCAAGAGACCCAGTACTTC	NA	TRBJ2-5	TRBV4-2	NA
CASSQDKGNYGYTF	TGCGCCAGCAGCCAAGATAAGGGGAACTATGGCTACACCTTC	NA	TRBJ1-2	TRBV4-1	NA
CASSRDRDRFYGYTF	TGCGCCAGCAGCCGAGACCGGGACAGGTTCTATGGCTACACCTTC	NA	TRBJ1-2	TRBV4-3	TRBD1
CASSQDSGQGREKLFF	TGCGCCAGCAGCCAAGATTCCGGACAGGGCCGTGAAAAACTGTTTTTT	few	TRBJ1-4	TRBV4-3	TRBD1
CAISESSKPYEQYF	TGTGCCATCAGTGAGTCGAGTAAACCCTACGAGCAGTACTTC	NA	TRBJ2-7	TRBV10-3	NA
CASSSTGTARSTEAFF	TGCGCCAGCAGCTCCACCGGGACAGCTAGAAGCACTGAAGCTTTCTTT	NA	TRBJ1-1	TRBV5-1	TRBD1
CASSFYHRAPYGYTF	TGTGCCAGCAGTTTCTATCACAGGGCCCCTTATGGCTACACCTTC	once	TRBJ1-2	TRBV6-5	NA
CASSQDWSTSTDTQYF	TGCGCCAGCAGCCAAGATTGGAGTACTAGCACAGATACGCAGTATTTT	NA	TRBJ2-3	TRBV4-1	NA
CSVSDRGKDSPLHF	TGTAGCGTCTCAGACCGGGGGAAGGATTCACCCCTCCACTTT	NA	TRBJ1-6	TRBV29-1	NA
CASSDPWTGGNEKLFF	TGTGCCAGCAGTGACCCCTGGACAGGGGGTAATGAAAAACTGTTTTTT	NA	TRBJ1-4	TRBV2	TRBD1
CASSLVGLSYEQYF	TGTGCCAGCAGCTTAGTAGGACTCTCCTACGAGCAGTACTTC	few	TRBJ2-7	TRBV7-6	NA
CASSQNGDRELTF	TGTGCCAGCTCCCAAAACGGGGACAGGGAGCTCACCTTC	NA	TRBJ1-2	TRBV13	TRBD1
CASSSSQGWTEAFF	TGTGCCAGCAGTTCATCACAGGGTTGGACTGAAGCTTTCTTT	NA	TRBJ1-1	TRBV6-5	NA
CSVEGASGYTDTQYF	TGCAGCGTTGAAGGGGCTAGCGGCTACACAGATACGCAGTATTTT	NA	TRBJ2-3	TRBV29-1	TRBD2
CSVGRTGGPTDTQYF	TGCAGCGTCGGCCGGACAGGGGGGCCGACAGATACGCAGTATTTT	NA	TRBJ2-3	TRBV29-1	TRBD1
CAISDLYPGQTGYTF	TGTGCCATCAGTGACCTTTATCCCGGACAGACTGGCTACACCTTC	NA	TRBJ1-2	TRBV10-3	NA
CASSRDREYGYTF	TGTGCCAGCAGTCGGGACAGGGAGTACGGCTACACCTTC	NA	TRBJ1-2	TRBV6-5	TRBD1
CSVRQGASTDTQYF	TGCAGCGTCAGACAGGGGGCAAGCACAGATACGCAGTATTTT	NA	TRBJ2-3	TRBV29-1	TRBD1
CASSAASGGPDTQYF	TGTGCCAGCAGCGCGGCTAGCGGGGGCCCAGATACGCAGTATTTT	NA	TRBJ2-3	TRBV9	TRBD2
CSVRDRETYEQYF	TGCAGCGTGCGGGACCGGGAAACCTACGAGCAGTACTTC	NA	TRBJ2-7	TRBV29-1	NA
CAIRDTTYEQYF	TGTGCCATCAGGGACACCACCTACGAGCAGTACTTC	NA	TRBJ2-7	TRBV10-3	NA
CASSVRTTNTEAFF	TGTGCCAGCAGCGTTAGGACAACGAACACTGAAGCTTTCTTT	NA	TRBJ1-1	TRBV9	NA
CASSLISPTGGLGDQETQYF	TGTGCCAGCAGCTTAATCAGCCCGACAGGGGGGCTGGGTGACCAAGAGACCCAGTACTTC	NA	TRBJ2-5	TRBV7-6	TRBD1
CASSFGRSGTGYGYTF	TGCGCCAGCAGCTTCGGACGGAGTGGGACAGGTTACGGCTACACCTTC	NA	TRBJ1-2	TRBV5-1	TRBD1
CASSWGTGYYGYTF	TGCGCCAGCAGCTGGGGGACAGGGTACTATGGCTACACCTTC	NA	TRBJ1-2	TRBV5-1	TRBD1
CASRGTASSYNEQFF	TGTGCCAGCAGGGGGACTGCCAGCTCCTACAATGAGCAGTTCTTC	NA	TRBJ2-1	TRBV6-1	NA
CASSQDRTYNEQFF	TGCGCCAGCAGCCAAGACCGGACTTACAATGAGCAGTTCTTC	few	TRBJ2-1	TRBV4-3	NA
CASRAETGNYGYTF	TGTGCCAGCAGGGCTGAGACTGGGAACTATGGCTACACCTTC	NA	TRBJ1-2	TRBV6-5	NA
CASSHLGSGGELFF	TGTGCCAGCAGCCACTTAGGTTCAGGCGGGGAGCTGTTTTTT	NA	TRBJ2-2	TRBV7-3	NA
CASRKGLSGGASNEQFF	TGTGCCAGCAGGAAGGGCCTTAGCGGGGGGGCCTCAAATGAGCAGTTCTTC	NA	TRBJ2-1	TRBV2	TRBD2
CASSGESIVGPNNEQFF	TGTGCCAGCAGCGGGGAATCCATAGTGGGGCCGAACAATGAGCAGTTCTTC	NA	TRBJ2-1	TRBV5-4	NA
CASRPLRDSWEDEQYF	TGTGCCAGCAGACCCCTCCGGGACAGCTGGGAGGACGAGCAGTACTTC	NA	TRBJ2-7	TRBV13	NA
CASSYVGGTETQYF	TGTGCCAGCAGTTACGTCGGGGGGACGGAGACCCAGTACTTC	NA	TRBJ2-5	TRBV6-5	TRBD2
CASGPGSQGGEKLFF	TGTGCCAGCGGGCCCGGGAGCCAGGGAGGTGAAAAACTGTTTTTT	few	TRBJ1-4	TRBV7-9	NA
CASSYPQGNTEAFF	TGCGCCAGCAGCTACCCCCAGGGGAACACTGAAGCTTTCTTT	NA	TRBJ1-1	TRBV4-1	NA
CASAGTGEDQPQHF	TGTGCCAGCGCCGGGACAGGGGAGGATCAGCCCCAGCATTTT	NA	TRBJ1-5	TRBV2	TRBD1
CASSLAGLETQYF	TGCGCCAGCAGCTTGGCGGGTTTGGAGACCCAGTACTTC	NA	TRBJ2-5	TRBV5-1	NA